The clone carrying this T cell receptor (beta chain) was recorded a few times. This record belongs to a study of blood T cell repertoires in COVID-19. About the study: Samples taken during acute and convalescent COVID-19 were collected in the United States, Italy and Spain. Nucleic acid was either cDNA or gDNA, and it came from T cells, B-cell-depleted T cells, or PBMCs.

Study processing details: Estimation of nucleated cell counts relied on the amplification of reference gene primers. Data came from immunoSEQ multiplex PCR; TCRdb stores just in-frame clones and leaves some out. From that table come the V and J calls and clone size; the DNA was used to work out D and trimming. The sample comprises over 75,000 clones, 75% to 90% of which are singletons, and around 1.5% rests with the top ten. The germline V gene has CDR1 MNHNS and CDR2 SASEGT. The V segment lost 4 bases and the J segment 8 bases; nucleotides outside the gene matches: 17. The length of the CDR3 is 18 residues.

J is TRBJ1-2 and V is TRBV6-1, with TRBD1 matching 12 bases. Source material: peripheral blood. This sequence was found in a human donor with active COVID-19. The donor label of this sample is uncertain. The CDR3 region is CASSALSGTGGSPYGYTF. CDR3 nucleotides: TGTGCCAGCAGTGCATTATCCGGGACAGGGGGCTCTCCCTACGGCTACACCTTC.